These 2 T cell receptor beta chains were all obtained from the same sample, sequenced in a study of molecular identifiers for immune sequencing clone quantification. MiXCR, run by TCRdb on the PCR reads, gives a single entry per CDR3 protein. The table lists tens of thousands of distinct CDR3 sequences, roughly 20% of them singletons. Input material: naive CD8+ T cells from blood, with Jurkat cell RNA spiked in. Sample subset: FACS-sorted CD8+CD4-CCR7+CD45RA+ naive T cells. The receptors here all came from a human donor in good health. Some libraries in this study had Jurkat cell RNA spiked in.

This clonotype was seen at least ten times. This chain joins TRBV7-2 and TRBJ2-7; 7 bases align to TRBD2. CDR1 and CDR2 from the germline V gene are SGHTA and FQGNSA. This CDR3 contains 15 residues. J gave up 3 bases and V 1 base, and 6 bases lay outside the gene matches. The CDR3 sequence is CASSLETGLHYEQYF. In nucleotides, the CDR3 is TGTGCCAGCAGCTTAGAGACGGGACTACACTACGAGCAGTACTTC.

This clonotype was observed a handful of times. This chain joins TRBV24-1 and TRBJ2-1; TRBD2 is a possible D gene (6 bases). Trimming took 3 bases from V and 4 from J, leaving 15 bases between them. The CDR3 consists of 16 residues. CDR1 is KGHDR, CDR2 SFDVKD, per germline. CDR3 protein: CATSDTGGPRYNEQFF. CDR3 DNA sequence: TGTGCCACCAGTGATACCGGGGGACCCCGGTACAATGAGCAGTTCTTC.